This T cell receptor beta chain was recorded in a study of CD8 T cells in Susac syndrome. Study-wide background: Blood was drawn from patients with Susac syndrome. At that point, they were therapy-naive, on corticosteroids, or on intravenous immunoglobulin alone. Whole-study findings and limits: By the study's own acknowledgment, its TCR sequencing and HLA analysis included relatively few individuals.

The table lists this clonotype with a count of one. Antigen specificity is unknown. CD8+ and CD4+ T cells from blood underwent TCR beta sequencing. The CD8+ and CD4+ T cells were isolated magnetically using a negative isolation approach, whereas the TEMRA cells were enriched by FACS. Trimming shortened V by 5 bases and J by 0 bases, and 7 bases separated the two germline ends. The germline V gene has CDR1 SQVTM and CDR2 ANQGSEA. CDR3 length: 12 amino acids. RNA was extracted with the RNeasy kit, and a quantity of about 0.45 to 1 ug was reverse transcribed using random hexamers. TCRdb reprocessed the immunoSEQ multiplex PCR reads with MiXCR, giving one entry per CDR3 protein. The sample holds over 150,000 distinct CDR3 sequences, roughly 95% seen once.

The receptor was derived from a human donor with Susac syndrome. Sequenced input: CD4+ T cells from PBMCs. The rearrangement joins TRBV29-1 to TRBJ1-1; D is uncertain. CDR3 nucleotides: TGCAGCGTTAGGTTTATGAACACTGAAGCTTTCTTT. This translates into CSVRFMNTEAFF.